The source of this T cell receptor (beta chain) is a study of naive and memory T cell subsets. CDR1 and CDR2 (germline): MGHDK, SYGVNS. V lost 2 bases and J 7 bases, leaving 8 bases between the germline ends. The CDR3 spans 12 residues. Two oligonucleotides, mixed equimolar, formed the beta constant-region primer covering TRBC1 and TRBC2. Four rounds of PCR amplified the ligated cDNA using nested alpha and beta constant-region primers plus SP2. TCRdb reanalysed the UMI-ligation and nested PCR reads using MiXCR and keeps one entry per CDR3 protein. The top ten clones hold 0.11% of a sample with 150,000 or so distinct CDR3 sequences, 22% of them seen once. Study conclusions and caveats: Naive repertoires, especially CD8, held a few larger clonotypes, possibly memory cells re-expressing CD45RA.

This clonotype occurred a few times. Its specificity is not known. The chain employs TRBV25-1 and TRBJ2-5; D ambiguous. This receptor was identified in a human donor in good health. The sequenced material came from naive CD4+ T cells from blood. CDR3 DNA sequence: TGTGCCAGCAGTGAAAGAATCGGGACCCAGTACTTC. Protein product: CASSERIGTQYF.